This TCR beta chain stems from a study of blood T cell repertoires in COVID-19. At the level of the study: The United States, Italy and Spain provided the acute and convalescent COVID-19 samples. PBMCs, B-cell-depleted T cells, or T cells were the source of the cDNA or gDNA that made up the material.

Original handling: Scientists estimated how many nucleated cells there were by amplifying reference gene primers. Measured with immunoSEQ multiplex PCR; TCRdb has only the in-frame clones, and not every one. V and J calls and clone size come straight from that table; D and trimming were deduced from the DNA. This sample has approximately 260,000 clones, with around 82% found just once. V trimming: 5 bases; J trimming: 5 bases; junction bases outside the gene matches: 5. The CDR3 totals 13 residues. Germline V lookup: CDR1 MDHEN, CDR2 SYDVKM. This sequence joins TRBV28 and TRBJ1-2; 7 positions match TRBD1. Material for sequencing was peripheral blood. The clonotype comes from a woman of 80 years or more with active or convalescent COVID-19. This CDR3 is CASSQTTGYGYTF. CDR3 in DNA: TGTGCCAGCAGTCAAACGACAGGGTATGGCTACACCTTC.